A single sample is the source of the 30 T cell receptor beta chains below, sequenced in a study of vaccination and CD4 T cells after COVID-19. Oncomine TCR Beta short-read sequencing was applied to DNA from cultured CD4+ T cells. TCRdb called the PCR reads again in MiXCR, with one record for every CDR3 protein. The sample holds more than 10,000 distinct CDR3 sequences; under 65% are singletons and the top ten take about a sixth. Antigens for these TCRs are unknown. This sample's treatment: roughly 10-day PBMC culture with coronavirus spike peptide pools or control peptides (ViraFEST assay). Material for sequencing was CD4+ T cells from blood, cultured in vitro. These TCRs come from a human donor who had recovered from COVID-19.

This clonotype was seen only a few times. The rearrangement links TRBV7-6 to TRBJ2-7; D is ambiguous. Germline loops: CDR1 SGHVS, CDR2 FNYEAQ. V dropped 4 bases and J dropped 2 bases, with 18 bases sitting between them. This CDR3 has 16 residues. For the CDR3, the DNA is TGTGCCAGCAGCTACATGGGCGGTCGGACCGCCTACGAGCAGTACTTC. Translation gives CASSYMGGRTAYEQYF.

The chain combines TRBV6-1 with TRBJ2-1, with D tentatively TRBD2 (5 bases). This CDR3 is 14 amino acids long. The ends were cut back, 4 bases at V and 7 bases at J, with 14 bases in the middle. Germline V gene data show CDR1 as MNHNS and CDR2 as SASEGT. The CDR3 coding sequence is TGTGCCAGCAGTGCTGAGGGAGTACAGAATGAGCAGTTCTTC. Protein sequence: CASSAEGVQNEQFF.

This clonotype appeared a few times. The rearrangement uses TRBV20-1 and TRBJ1-5, with 9 bases aligning to TRBD1. Per germline, CDR1 DFQATT and CDR2 SNEGSKA (reference sequence). The CDR3 is made up of 13 amino acids. Losses at the gene ends were 5 bases for V and 6 bases for J; bases not matched to a gene: 5. The CDR3 nucleotides are TGCAGTGCTGGGGGACAGGGAAGTCAGCCCCAGCATTTT. It encodes CSAGGQGSQPQHF.

The chain couples TRBV5-1 to TRBJ1-5; D may be TRBD1 (6 bases). Looked up from germline, CDR1 is SGHRS and CDR2 is YFSETQ. This CDR3 contains 14 residues. Trimming removed 0 bases from V and 5 bases from J, with 9 bases in between. The CDR3 region is CASSLDPGDQPQHF. In DNA form, the CDR3 reads TGCGCCAGCAGCTTGGATCCAGGGGATCAGCCCCAGCATTTT. The variable domain in full, with the rest retrieved from reference TRBV5-1 and TRBJ1-5, is KAGVTQTPRYLIKTRGQQVTLSCSPISGHRSVSWYQQTPGQGLQFLFEYFSETQRNKGNFPGRFSGRQFSNSRSEMNVSTLELGDSALYLCASSLDPGDQPQHFGDGTRLSIL.

V and J are TRBV7-9 and TRBJ1-2, with D uncertain. Trimming removed 5 bases from V and 7 bases from J, with 8 bases in between. Germline V gene sequence: CDR1 SEHNR, CDR2 FQNEAQ (reference sequence). This CDR3 has 11 amino acids. The CDR3 nucleotides read TGTGCCAGCAGCGAAGCCCTTGGCTACACCTTC. It yields the protein CASSEALGYTF.

This clonotype was seen a few times. The J gene is TRBJ2-1, the V gene TRBV7-8, with 11 nucleotides matching TRBD1. The CDR3 spans 16 residues. J lost 5 bases, V lost 3 bases, and 6 bases had no gene match. Germline V gene lookup returns CDR1 SGHVS and CDR2 FQNEAQ. The CDR3 sequence is CASSFLGTGGHNEQFF. CDR3 nucleotides: TGTGCCAGCAGCTTTCTGGGGACAGGGGGGCACAATGAGCAGTTCTTC.

The chain recombines TRBV28 with TRBJ2-5, with 8 bases fitting TRBD1. The CDR3 is 14 amino acids. Germline loops: CDR1 MDHEN, CDR2 SYDVKM. Germline trimming cut 5 bases from V and 3 bases from J; bases unmatched to any gene: 5. CDR3 DNA: TGTGCCAGCAGTGGACAGGGTTGGGAAGAGACCCAGTACTTC. This sequence encodes CASSGQGWEETQYF.

This clonotype was seen a handful of times. CDR3 DNA: TGTGCCAGCAGTTTATCCCCCGGGACAGGGAACACTGAAGCTTTCTTT. It is translated as CASSLSPGTGNTEAFF. This chain uses TRBV28 with TRBJ1-1; 8 nucleotides match TRBD1. From germline, CDR1 is MDHEN and CDR2 SYDVKM. The CDR3 consists of 16 residues. Trimming removed 1 base from V and 1 base from J; junction bases left unmatched: 5.

The gene calls are TRBV20-1 and TRBJ2-1; a possible D gene is TRBD1 (6 bases). V gave up 3 bases and J gave up 3 bases, with 9 bases separating them. The CDR3 is made up of 13 amino acids. Germline V CDR1 and CDR2: DFQATT, SNEGSKA (reference sequence). The CDR3 here is CSASLDSYNEQFF. Written as DNA, the CDR3 is TGCAGTGCTAGTCTGGACAGCTACAATGAGCAGTTCTTC.

The gene calls are TRBV6-4 and TRBJ2-3, with TRBD2 matching 12 bases. After removal of 0 bases from V and 3 bases from J, the junction contained 1 base not matched to a gene. Looked up from germline, CDR1 is MRHNA and CDR2 is SNTAGT. The CDR3 spans 16 residues. CDR3 bases: TGTGCCAGCAGTGACTCCGGGACTAGCGGGACAGATACGCAGTATTTT. Its protein product is CASSDSGTSGTDTQYF.

This chain uses TRBV4-1 with TRBJ1-2; perhaps TRBD1 as D (5 bases). The V gene's germline CDR1 is MGHRA and CDR2 YSYEKL. V gave up 0 bases and J gave up 2 bases, with 13 bases separating them. The CDR3 loop spans 16 amino acids. The CDR3 here is CASSQDDSLFNYGYTF. CDR3 DNA: TGCGCCAGCAGCCAAGACGACAGCCTATTCAACTATGGCTACACCTTC.

DNA for the CDR3: TGTGCCAGCAGCTTGGATTCGGGACAGGGGAGTTCACCCCTCCACTTT. Its protein is CASSLDSGQGSSPLHF. The rearrangement links TRBV5-4 to TRBJ1-6, with 10 bases identical to TRBD1. With V trimmed by 0 bases and J by 9 bases, 6 bases remained unmatched. Germline V CDR1 and CDR2: SGHNT, YYREEE (reference sequence). This CDR3 is built from 16 residues.

This clonotype was detected a few times. The chain uses TRBV12-3 or TRBV12-4 and TRBJ2-5; 7 bases align to TRBD1. The CDR3 has 13 residues. Trimming removed 5 bases from V and 4 bases from J; junction bases left unmatched: 4. The CDR3 loop is CASSPGQIETQYF. The CDR3 bases are TGTGCCAGCAGTCCGGGACAGATAGAGACCCAGTACTTC.

This chain connects TRBV2 to TRBJ2-3, with 10 bases aligning to TRBD2. V gave up 4 bases and J gave up 4 bases; unmatched junction bases: 8. CDR1 is SNHLY, CDR2 FYNNEI, per germline. There are 16 residues in the CDR3. The CDR3 reads CASSVIAGGGPDTQYF. The CDR3 nucleotides read TGTGCCAGCAGTGTAATAGCGGGAGGCGGCCCAGATACGCAGTATTTT.

This clonotype has more than one count but fewer than ten. The genes are TRBV7-8 and TRBJ2-3; 13 bases are shared with TRBD2. Germline V gives CDR1 SGHVS, CDR2 FQNEAQ. V lost 5 bases to trimming and J lost 1 base; unmatched junction nucleotides: 3. The CDR3 totals 16 residues. The CDR3 reads CASSLLAGGGTDTQYF. CDR3 sequence (DNA): TGTGCCAGCAGCCTACTAGCGGGAGGGGGCACAGATACGCAGTATTTT.

This chain connects TRBV20-1 to TRBJ2-2, with D perhaps matching TRBD1 or TRBD2 (5 bases each). The CDR3 runs 16 residues. Germline V gene sequence: CDR1 DFQATT, CDR2 SNEGSKA (reference sequence). V was shortened by 0 bases and J by 3 bases, with 14 bases between the two germline ends. This CDR3 reads CSARDSTARDTGELFF. The CDR3, as DNA: TGCAGTGCTAGAGATTCGACAGCGAGGGACACCGGGGAGCTGTTTTTT.

This clonotype has only a few counts. The J gene is TRBJ1-5, the V gene TRBV6-1, with 8 bases lining up with TRBD1. Germline V gene lookup returns CDR1 MNHNS and CDR2 SASEGT. J was trimmed by 1 base and V by 5 bases; bases with no gene match: 1. The CDR3 runs 14 residues. The CDR3: CASSRQGSNQPQHF. DNA of the CDR3: TGTGCCAGCAGTCGACAGGGGAGCAATCAGCCCCAGCATTTT.

The rearrangement uses TRBV20-1 and TRBJ2-2; D uncertain. From germline, CDR1 is DFQATT and CDR2 SNEGSKA (reference sequence). The CDR3 runs to 15 residues. This chain's CDR3 is CSARPRGANTGELFF. The CDR3 coding sequence is TGCAGCGCCCGGCCCCGAGGAGCTAACACCGGGGAGCTGTTTTTT.

The chain couples TRBV20-1 to TRBJ2-7, with D maybe TRBD1 (6 bases). There are 12 residues in the CDR3. Trimming shortened V by 2 bases and J by 3 bases, and 8 bases separated the two germline ends. Germline V gene lookup returns CDR1 DFQATT and CDR2 SNEGSKA (reference sequence). In nucleotides, the CDR3 is TGCAGTGCTAGACCACAGGGCTACGAGCAGTACTTC. The encoded protein is CSARPQGYEQYF.

The V gene is TRBV2, the J gene TRBJ2-5; D perhaps matches TRBD1 (5 bases). CDR1 and CDR2 (germline): SNHLY, FYNNEI. V was cut by 6 bases and J by 3 bases, with 5 bases left in between. This CDR3 comprises 11 residues. CDR3 coding DNA: TGTGCCAGCAGGACAGAAGAGACCCAGTACTTC. It is translated as CASRTEETQYF.

The rearrangement links TRBV2 to TRBJ2-5; 10 bases match TRBD2. The germline gives CDR1 SNHLY, CDR2 FYNNEI. CDR3 size: 14 residues. V trimming: 8 bases; J trimming: 4 bases; junction bases outside the gene matches: 7. CDR3 bases: TGTGCCAGCGACCCTAGCGGGAGCGGAGAGACCCAGTACTTC. It codes for CASDPSGSGETQYF. The entire variable domain, with the rest obtained from reference TRBV2 and TRBJ2-5, is as follows: EPEVTQTPSHQVTQMGQEVILRCVPISNHLYFYWYRQILGQKVEFLVSFYNNEISEKSEIFDDQFSVERPDGSNFTLKIRSTKLEDSAMYFCASDPSGSGETQYFGPGTRLLVL.

The genes are TRBV6-1 and TRBJ1-2; 8 bases line up with TRBD1. This CDR3 region has 13 residues. Trimming at V came to 9 bases and at J to 4 bases, leaving 7 bases not matched to a gene. The V gene's germline CDR1 is MNHNS and CDR2 SASEGT. The CDR3 sequence: CASDRGLGYGYTF. The CDR3 DNA reads as TGTGCCAGTGACAGGGGATTAGGCTATGGCTACACCTTC.

CDR3 DNA sequence: TGTGCCAGCAAATCCGGACAGGGAGGGAAAACTGAAGCTTTCTTT. Translation: CASKSGQGGKTEAFF. V and J are TRBV28 and TRBJ1-1, with 8 bases lining up with TRBD1. The junction had 12 bases not matched to a gene; V was cut back by 7 bases and J by 5 bases. The CDR3 extends over 15 amino acids. CDR1 and CDR2 (germline): MDHEN, SYDVKM.

This clonotype was seen once. The chain links TRBV10-3 to TRBJ2-3, with 8 bases aligning to TRBD2. Unmatched junction bases numbered 11, after V lost 8 bases and J lost 1 base. In germline, CDR1 is ENHRY, CDR2 SYGVKD. CDR3 length: 16 amino acids. The CDR3 is CAIASPGLVGTDTQYF. CDR3 nucleotide sequence: TGTGCCATCGCTTCTCCGGGACTAGTTGGCACAGATACGCAGTATTTT.

V gene TRBV6-5 combines with J gene TRBJ2-7, with D unclear. The germline gives CDR1 MNHEY, CDR2 SVGAGI. V lost 4 bases and J 3 bases, leaving 13 bases between the germline ends. The CDR3 is 14 amino acids. The CDR3 reads CASSLSIVNYEQYF. The CDR3 DNA reads TGTGCCAGCAGTTTATCAATTGTCAACTACGAGCAGTACTTC.

This CDR3 is CASSTTNGLKLVYTF. The CDR3 DNA sequence: TGTGCCAGCAGCACTACCAACGGACTCAAGCTAGTCTACACCTTC. The rearrangement joins TRBV27 to TRBJ1-2; the D is unclear. V was shortened by 6 bases and J by 10 bases, with 24 bases between the two germline ends. Germline V gives CDR1 MNHEY, CDR2 SMNVEV (reference sequence). This CDR3 spans 15 amino acids.

This sequence joins TRBV2 and TRBJ2-5; 12 positions agree with TRBD1. The CDR3 totals 16 residues. The germline V gene has CDR1 SNHLY and CDR2 FYNNEI. Unmatched junction bases numbered 7, after V lost 7 bases and J lost 1 base. The CDR3 nucleotides are TGTGCCAGCACCCTAGGGACAGGGGGCATCCAAGAGACCCAGTACTTC. Protein: CASTLGTGGIQETQYF.

This chain connects TRBV19 to TRBJ2-2; the D gene is possibly TRBD1 (5 bases). Germline-derived CDR1 and CDR2 are LNHDA and SQIVND (reference sequence). Trimming removed 1 base at V and 6 bases at J, with 6 bases between. CDR3 length: 13 residues. Here the CDR3 reads CASSIVGAGELFF. In DNA form, the CDR3 reads TGTGCCAGTAGTATAGTAGGGGCCGGGGAGCTGTTTTTT.

The chain employs TRBV6-4 and TRBJ2-6, with D perhaps TRBD1 (7 bases). Germline V gene sequence: CDR1 MRHNA, CDR2 SNTAGT. The V end lost 6 bases, the J end lost 0 bases, and 12 bases lay between the germline ends. The CDR3 contains 16 residues. CDR3 region: CASSRGAGSGANVLTF. The CDR3 DNA sequence: TGTGCCAGCAGCAGGGGGGCCGGCTCTGGGGCCAACGTCCTGACTTTC.

This clonotype was picked up a small number of times. The CDR3 loop reads CASSDPVRETQYF. The CDR3 DNA reads as TGTGCCAGCAGTGATCCCGTGAGGGAGACCCAGTACTTC. This chain connects TRBV2 to TRBJ2-5; D is uncertain. This CDR3 region has 13 residues. V was pared by 3 bases and J by 5 bases, with 10 bases between. Per germline, CDR1 SNHLY and CDR2 FYNNEI.